Sequencing of this T cell receptor (beta chain) was carried out in a study of T cells in Graves' hyperthyroidism and ophthalmopathy. V dropped 2 bases and J dropped 14 bases, with 13 bases sitting between them. The CDR3 consists of 11 residues. The germline V gene has CDR1 SQVTM and CDR2 ANQGSEA. Amplified TCR beta CDR3 regions came from RNA transcripts. The HTBI primer set served for first-round RT-PCR of the TCR CDR3. TCRdb re-called the multiplex PCR reads with MiXCR, one entry per CDR3 protein. The table lists roughly 530,000 distinct CDR3 sequences, approximately 17% of them singletons, with about 16% in the top ten.

The source of this sequence is a woman aged 18 to 35 with Graves' ophthalmopathy. Sequencing was performed on blood. The chain carries TRBV29-1 and TRBJ2-1, with D unclear. The CDR3 protein is CSVEFRREKFF. CDR3 bases: TGCAGCGTTGAATTCCGCCGAGAGAAGTTCTTC.